Shown below are 25 T cell receptor beta chains from a single sample sequenced in a study of T cell responses to AZD1222 COVID-19 vaccine. Method: immunoSEQ multiplex PCR; TCRdb's copy keeps in-frame clones and lacks some. Among some 120,000 clones listed, roughly 88% were seen once. The specimen was peripheral blood, collected on day 0 of AZD1222 vaccination. The receptors come from an adult in good health.

This clone has just one count. The CDR3 DNA sequence: TGCAGCGTTGTAAGGGTCACTGAAGCTTTCTTT. Protein product: CSVVRVTEAFF. The rearrangement links TRBV29-1 to TRBJ1-1, with D unresolved. The CDR3 length is 11 residues. The V gene lost 4 bases and the J gene lost 4 bases, with 7 bases spanning the gap. Germline loops: CDR1 SQVTM, CDR2 ANQGSEA.

This clone appeared a single time. The V call is TRBV12-3 or TRBV12-4, the J call TRBJ2-3, with D possibly TRBD1 on 5 matching bases. Trimming shortened V by 7 bases and J by 7 bases, and 15 bases separated the two germline ends. The CDR3 has 13 amino acids. The CDR3 DNA sequence: TGTGCCAGCAACCCCTACCGGACAAATACGCAGTATTTT. Translation gives CASNPYRTNTQYF.

This clone was seen just once. This chain joins TRBV3-1 (or the pseudogene TRBV3-2) and TRBJ1-1; D is perhaps TRBD1 (6 bases). V gave up 6 bases and J gave up 5 bases, with 22 bases separating them. Germline V lookup: CDR1 LGHDT, CDR2 YNNKEL (reference sequence). This CDR3 contains 16 residues. CDR3 sequence: CASRLRGSRNWTEAFF. The CDR3 DNA follows: TGTGCCAGCAGACTCAGGGGATCTCGAAATTGGACTGAAGCTTTCTTT.

This sequence joins TRBV7-2 and TRBJ1-2, with a weak D call TRBD1 (6 bases). With 1 base removed from V and 8 bases from J, the gap between germline ends came to 11 bases. The CDR3 consists of 13 residues. Germline-derived CDR1 and CDR2 are SGHTA and FQGNSA. In DNA form, the CDR3 reads TGTGCCAGCAGCTTAGACAGGGTGAGGGGCTACACCTTC. It yields the protein CASSLDRVRGYTF.

V is TRBV5-1 and J is TRBJ2-7, with D perhaps matching TRBD2 (6 bases). V lost 4 bases and J 0 bases, leaving 20 bases between the germline ends. This CDR3 contains 17 residues. The germline V gene encodes CDR1 SGHRS and CDR2 YFSETQ. The CDR3 loop is CASSPEGGAPNSYEQYF. Here the CDR3 DNA reads TGCGCCAGCAGCCCCGAAGGAGGGGCCCCAAACTCCTACGAGCAGTACTTC.

This clone was observed a handful of times. V is TRBV5-1 and J is TRBJ1-4, with a tentative D call TRBD1 (6 bases). V lost 2 bases to trimming and J lost 3 bases, with 23 bases between them. Germline V lookup: CDR1 SGHRS, CDR2 YFSETQ. The CDR3 length is 19 residues. Written as DNA, the CDR3 is TGCGCCAGCAGCTTTGGCATGGGGGGCTTCGAGTTGGCTAATGAAAAACTGTTTTTT. It encodes CASSFGMGGFELANEKLFF.

The chain recombines TRBV12-3 or TRBV12-4 with TRBJ1-1; D is undetermined. The V and J ends lost 5 bases and 0 bases respectively, with 7 bases between them. This CDR3 is 13 amino acids long. The CDR3 DNA is TGTGCCAGCAGTGTAGGGATGAACACTGAAGCTTTCTTT. As protein: CASSVGMNTEAFF.

The V gene is TRBV3-1 (or the pseudogene TRBV3-2), the J gene TRBJ2-5; 7 nucleotides align to TRBD2. The germline V gene has CDR1 LGHDT and CDR2 YNNKEL (reference sequence). The CDR3 extends over 17 amino acids. Trimming cost V 5 bases and J 0 bases; bases outside gene matches: 12. The CDR3 DNA is TGTGCCAGCAGCGAAGGGACGGGAGGTCCGTACCAAGAGACCCAGTACTTC. It specifies CASSEGTGGPYQETQYF.

The chain joins TRBV7-9 to TRBJ2-7, with 7 bases lining up with TRBD1. Per germline, CDR1 SEHNR and CDR2 FQNEAQ (reference sequence). The CDR3 is 13 amino acids. V was clipped by 5 bases and J by 4 bases; unmatched bases: 5. The CDR3 here is CASSRDREYEQYF. DNA for the CDR3: TGTGCCAGCAGCCGAGACAGGGAATACGAGCAGTACTTC.

The chain carries TRBV28 and TRBJ1-3; possibly TRBD1 for D (5 bases). The CDR3 consists of 12 residues. Germline CDR1 MDHEN, CDR2 SYDVKM. Between the trimmed V and J ends, which lost 10 bases and 6 bases, there was a span of 13 bases. The CDR3 protein is CATHGGQNTIYF. The CDR3 coding sequence is TGTGCCACGCACGGGGGTCAAAACACCATATATTTT.

This clone is a singleton in its sample. The chain has TRBV9 and TRBJ1-3; TRBD1 is a possible D gene (5 bases). Germline V gene data show CDR1 as SGDLS and CDR2 as YYNGEE. The CDR3 covers 17 residues. V lost 0 bases to trimming and J lost 0 bases, with 13 bases between them. CDR3 residues: CASSVGAGFISGNTIYF. The CDR3 nucleotides are TGTGCCAGCAGCGTAGGGGCAGGGTTTATCTCTGGAAACACCATATATTTT. Full variable domain (remainder filled in from reference TRBV9 and TRBJ1-3): DSGVTQTPKHLITATGQRVTLRCSPRSGDLSVYWYQQSLDQGLQFLIQYYNGEERAKGNILERFSAQQFPDLHSELNLSSLELGDSALYFCASSVGAGFISGNTIYFGEGSWLTVV.

The chain links TRBV6-5 to TRBJ2-7; perhaps TRBD2 as D (6 bases). Looked up from germline, CDR1 is MNHEY and CDR2 is SVGAGI. The CDR3 is 15 residues long. With 2 bases removed from V and 6 bases from J, the gap between germline ends came to 17 bases. As DNA, the CDR3 is TGTGCCAGCAGTTACGCGTGGCAGGGAGGCGGCGAGCAGTACTTC. This gives the protein CASSYAWQGGGEQYF.

This chain's CDR3 is CASSESGGGPNYGYTF. The CDR3 DNA sequence: TGTGCCAGCAGTGAATCTGGAGGGGGGCCAAACTATGGCTACACCTTC. The V gene is TRBV6-1, the J gene TRBJ1-2; TRBD1 might be the D (6 bases). Per germline, CDR1 MNHNS and CDR2 SASEGT. Trimming stripped 2 bases from V and 2 bases from J, with 15 bases between. This CDR3 region has 16 residues.

This chain links TRBV9 with TRBJ1-3, with a weak D call TRBD1 (6 bases). Trimming took off 3 bases at V and 1 base at J, with 11 bases between the two ends. CDR3 size: 15 residues. Germline loops: CDR1 SGDLS, CDR2 YYNGEE. Here the CDR3 reads CASSATQGSGNTIYF. For the CDR3, the DNA is TGTGCCAGCAGCGCTACACAGGGATCTGGAAACACCATATATTTT.

The chain employs TRBV2 and TRBJ1-5, with 11 positions matching TRBD1. The CDR3 totals 14 residues. From germline, CDR1 is SNHLY and CDR2 FYNNEI. Germline trimming cut 8 bases from V and 2 bases from J; bases unmatched to any gene: 2. The DNA of the CDR3 is TGTGCCAGCGGGACAGGGGGACGCAATCAGCCCCAGCATTTT. Translation gives CASGTGGRNQPQHF.

This chain connects TRBV21-1 to TRBJ2-1; the D call of TRBD2 is as the table states it, not checked on the DNA. TRBV21-1 is designated a pseudogene. CDR3 length: 10 residues. The CDR3 sequence: CASSGNEQFF. CDR3 in DNA: TGTGCCAGTTCCGGCAATGAGCAGTTCTTC.

The chain uses TRBV10-2 and TRBJ2-3; D is possibly TRBD1 or TRBD2 (6 bases each). This CDR3 region has 16 residues. Trimming left V 0 bases short and J 0 bases short, with 10 bases between. Germline loops: CDR1 WSHSY, CDR2 SAAADI. The CDR3 sequence is CASSESGGVSTDTQYF. The CDR3 DNA reads as TGCGCCAGCAGTGAGTCGGGGGGCGTCAGCACAGATACGCAGTATTTT.

The chain uses TRBV14 and TRBJ1-1, with D hard to call. This CDR3 region has 15 residues. Germline loops: CDR1 SGHDN, CDR2 FVKESK. The V and J ends lost 0 bases and 6 bases respectively, with 14 bases between them. The CDR3 loop is CASSQDLLWGSEAFF. As DNA, the CDR3 is TGTGCCAGCAGCCAAGATCTCCTTTGGGGATCTGAAGCTTTCTTT.

The V and J genes are TRBV9 and TRBJ2-5; D is undetermined. The CDR3 is made up of 16 amino acids. Germline V gene lookup returns CDR1 SGDLS and CDR2 YYNGEE. V gave up 0 bases and J gave up 1 base, with 13 bases separating them. Here the CDR3 reads CASSVGGPNRQETQYF. In nucleotides, the CDR3 is TGTGCCAGCAGCGTAGGGGGTCCAAACCGCCAAGAGACCCAGTACTTC.

The genes are TRBV4-3 and TRBJ2-2; a possible D gene is TRBD1 (6 bases). The CDR3 is made up of 17 amino acids. Trimming pared 0 bases from V and 1 base from J, leaving 12 bases between. Germline V gives CDR1 LGHNA, CDR2 YSLEER. The CDR3 loop reads CASSQDVWGLNTGELFF. The DNA of the CDR3 is TGCGCCAGCAGCCAAGATGTGTGGGGGCTGAACACCGGGGAGCTGTTTTTT.

This sequence joins TRBV7-9 and TRBJ1-1; perhaps TRBD1 as D (5 bases). The CDR3 has 16 amino acids. The germline CDR1 and CDR2 sequences are SEHNR and FQNEAQ (reference sequence). V was pared by 5 bases and J by 0 bases, with 16 bases between. The CDR3 nucleotides read TGTGCCAGCAGCCCCCGGGGCGGGGGGATGAACACTGAAGCTTTCTTT. Its protein is CASSPRGGGMNTEAFF.

J is TRBJ1-5 and V is TRBV7-2, with D hard to call. The CDR3 contains 13 residues. Trimming removed 0 bases from V and 7 bases from J, with 7 bases in between. In germline, CDR1 is SGHTA, CDR2 FQGNSA. CDR3 loop: CASSLAREQPQHF. CDR3 coding DNA: TGTGCCAGCAGCTTAGCGAGGGAGCAGCCCCAGCATTTT.

The chain employs TRBV6-5 and TRBJ1-4, with 8 bases aligning to TRBD1. CDR3 length: 14 amino acids. The V gene's germline CDR1 is MNHEY and CDR2 SVGAGI. The V and J ends lost 4 bases and 5 bases, in that order; junction bases with no gene match: 3. The CDR3 region is CASSSQGGNEKLFF. The CDR3 DNA reads TGTGCCAGCAGTTCACAGGGGGGGAATGAAAAACTGTTTTTT.

The J gene is TRBJ2-7, the V gene TRBV6-2 or TRBV6-3, with D perhaps TRBD1 (5 bases). The germline CDR1 and CDR2 sequences are MNHEY and SVGEGT. The CDR3 sequence is 15 residues long. V was shortened by 4 bases and J by 9 bases, with 22 bases between the two germline ends. The CDR3 region is CASSSTGPQFLWQYF. The CDR3 DNA reads TGTGCCAGCAGTTCTACAGGACCTCAGTTTCTCTGGCAGTACTTC.

This clone has more than one count but fewer than ten. The chain carries TRBV14 and TRBJ2-5; D remains unclear. The germline V and J ends were trimmed by 2 bases and 5 bases, with 15 bases remaining between them. The CDR3 extends over 15 amino acids. Germline V CDR1 and CDR2: SGHDN, FVKESK. CDR3 coding DNA: TGTGCCAGCAGCCAACACCGCCAGGCAATGGAGACCCAGTACTTC. Translated: CASSQHRQAMETQYF.